The clone carrying this T cell receptor beta chain showed up just once. The antigen remains unidentified. Per the germline V gene, CDR1 is ENHRY and CDR2 is SYGVKD. The ends lost 6 bases at V and 6 bases at J; junction bases unmatched: 8. This CDR3 has 14 residues. The entry originates in a study of OX40 agonist ivuxolimab in advanced cancers. Overall study: Ivuxolimab is an agonistic anti-OX40 (CD134) antibody, and patients were treated with it. The dose of intravenous ivuxolimab that patients received every 2 weeks ranged from 0.01 to 10 mg/kg. Study-wide findings and caveats: In the 0.1-3.0 mg/kg groups, partial responders showed among the lowest expansion. Mean expanded clone counts were higher in CD8+ than CD4+ T cells.

Some clones are missing from TCRdb's copy, which holds only in-frame ones; the method was immunoSEQ multiplex PCR. The repertoire consists of some 87,000 clones, with 90% occurring once and the leading ten covering 1.5% to 2%. This chain connects TRBV10-3 to TRBJ2-5; 9 bases are a match to TRBD1. The source was CD4+ or CD8+ T cells sorted from blood, collected in a trial of the OX40 agonist ivuxolimab. The sequence was obtained from an adult with an advanced solid tumor such as melanoma, head and neck, liver or kidney cancer. The CDR3 DNA follows: TGTGCCATCAGCGTGGACAGGGGTGGACAGACCCAGTACTTC. This codes for CAISVDRGGQTQYF.